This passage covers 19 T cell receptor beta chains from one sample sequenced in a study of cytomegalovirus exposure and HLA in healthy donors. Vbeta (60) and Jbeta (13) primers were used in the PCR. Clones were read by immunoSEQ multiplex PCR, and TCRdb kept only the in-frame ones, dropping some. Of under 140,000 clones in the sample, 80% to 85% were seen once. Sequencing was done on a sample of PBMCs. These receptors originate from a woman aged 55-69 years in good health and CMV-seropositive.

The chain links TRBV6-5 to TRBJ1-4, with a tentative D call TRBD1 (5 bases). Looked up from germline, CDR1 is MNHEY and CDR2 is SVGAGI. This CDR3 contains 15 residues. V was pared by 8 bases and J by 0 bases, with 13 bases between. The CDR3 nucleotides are TGTGCCAGCGCCGGGACGGGAGCAACTAATGAAAAACTGTTTTTT. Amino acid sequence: CASAGTGATNEKLFF.

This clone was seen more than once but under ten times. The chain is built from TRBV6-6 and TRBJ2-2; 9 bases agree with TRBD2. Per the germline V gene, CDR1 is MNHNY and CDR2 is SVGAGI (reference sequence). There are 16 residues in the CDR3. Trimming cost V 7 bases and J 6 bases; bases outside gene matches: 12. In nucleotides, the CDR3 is TGTGCCAGCAACCTAAGGCGTAGCGGGAGCCCCGGGGAGCTGTTTTTT. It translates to CASNLRRSGSPGELFF.

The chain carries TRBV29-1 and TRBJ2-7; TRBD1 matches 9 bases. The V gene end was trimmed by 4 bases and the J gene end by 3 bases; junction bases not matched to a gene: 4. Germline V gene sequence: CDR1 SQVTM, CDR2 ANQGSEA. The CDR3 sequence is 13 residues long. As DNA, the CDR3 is TGCAGCGTTGTTGGGGACAGGGTCTACGAGCAGTACTTC. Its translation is CSVVGDRVYEQYF.

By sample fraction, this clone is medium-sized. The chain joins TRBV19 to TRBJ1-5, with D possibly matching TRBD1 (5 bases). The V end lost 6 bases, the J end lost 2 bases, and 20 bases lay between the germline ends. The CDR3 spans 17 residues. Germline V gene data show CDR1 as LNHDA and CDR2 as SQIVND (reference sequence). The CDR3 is CASSPPGWGLGNQPQHF. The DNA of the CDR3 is TGTGCCAGTAGCCCTCCAGGGTGGGGCCTTGGCAATCAGCCCCAGCATTTT. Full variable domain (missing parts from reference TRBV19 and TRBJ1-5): DGGITQSPKYLFRKEGQNVTLSCEQNLNHDAMYWYRQDPGQGLRLIYYSQIVNDFQKGDIAEGYSVSREKKESFPLTVTSAQKNPTAFYLCASSPPGWGLGNQPQHFGDGTRLSIL.

CDR3 bases: TGCGCCAGCAGCTTGGACTTGTACAATGAGCAGTTCTTC. Amino acids: CASSLDLYNEQFF. This chain connects TRBV10-2 to TRBJ2-1, with D possibly matching TRBD2 (5 bases). V shed 6 bases and J shed 4 bases, with 10 bases lying between them. The germline CDR1 and CDR2 sequences are WSHSY and SAAADI. The CDR3 length is 13 residues.

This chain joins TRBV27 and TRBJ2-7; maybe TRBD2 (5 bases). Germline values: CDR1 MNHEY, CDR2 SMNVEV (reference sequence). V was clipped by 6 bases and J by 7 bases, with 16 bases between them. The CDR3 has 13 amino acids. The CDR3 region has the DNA TGTGCCAGCAGATCGGGAAAACCTTGGGAGCAGTACTTC. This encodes CASRSGKPWEQYF.

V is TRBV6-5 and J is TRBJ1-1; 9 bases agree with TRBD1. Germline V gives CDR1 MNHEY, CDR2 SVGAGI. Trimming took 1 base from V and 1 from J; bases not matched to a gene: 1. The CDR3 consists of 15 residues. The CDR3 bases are TGTGCCAGCAGTTACTGGGACAGGGCGAACACTGAAGCTTTCTTT. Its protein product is CASSYWDRANTEAFF.

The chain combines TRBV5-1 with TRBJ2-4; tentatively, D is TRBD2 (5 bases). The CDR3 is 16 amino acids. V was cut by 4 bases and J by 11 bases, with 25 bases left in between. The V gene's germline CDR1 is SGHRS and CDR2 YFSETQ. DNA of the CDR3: TGCGCCAGCAGCCCTTCCCCGAAATACGTTGAGAGGGTTCAGTACTTC. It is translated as CASSPSPKYVERVQYF.

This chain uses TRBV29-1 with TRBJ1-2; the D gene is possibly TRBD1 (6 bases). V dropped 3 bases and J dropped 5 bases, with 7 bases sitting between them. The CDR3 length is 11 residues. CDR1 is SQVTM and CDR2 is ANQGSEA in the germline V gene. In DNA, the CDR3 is TGCAGCGTTGACGGACAGTATGGCTACACCTTC. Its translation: CSVDGQYGYTF.

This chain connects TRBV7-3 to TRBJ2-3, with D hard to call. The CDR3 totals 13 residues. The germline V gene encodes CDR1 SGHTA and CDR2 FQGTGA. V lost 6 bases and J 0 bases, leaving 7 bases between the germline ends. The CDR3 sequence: CASSQRSTDTQYF. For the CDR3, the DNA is TGTGCCAGCAGTCAACGGAGCACAGATACGCAGTATTTT.

CDR3 protein: CASSSLLASSYNEQFF. As DNA, the CDR3 is TGTGCCAGCAGCTCCCTGCTAGCATCCTCCTACAATGAGCAGTTCTTC. This sequence joins TRBV7-3 and TRBJ2-1, with D possibly TRBD2 on 5 matching bases. V lost 4 bases and J 0 bases, leaving 13 bases between the germline ends. Germline V CDR1 and CDR2: SGHTA, FQGTGA. This CDR3 region has 16 residues.

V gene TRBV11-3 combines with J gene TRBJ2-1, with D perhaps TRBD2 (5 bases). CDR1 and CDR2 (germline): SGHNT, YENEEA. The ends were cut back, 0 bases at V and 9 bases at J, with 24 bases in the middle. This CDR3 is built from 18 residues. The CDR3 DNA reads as TGTGCCAGCAGCTTAGATCACGGAGGTAGCACTCTAACGAGTGAGCAGTTCTTC. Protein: CASSLDHGGSTLTSEQFF.

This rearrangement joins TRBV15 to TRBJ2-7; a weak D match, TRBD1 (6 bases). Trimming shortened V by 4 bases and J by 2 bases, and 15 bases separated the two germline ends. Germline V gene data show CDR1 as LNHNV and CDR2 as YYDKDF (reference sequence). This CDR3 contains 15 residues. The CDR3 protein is CATSNRQVGAYEQYF. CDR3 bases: TGTGCCACCAGCAATAGACAGGTTGGAGCCTACGAGCAGTACTTC.

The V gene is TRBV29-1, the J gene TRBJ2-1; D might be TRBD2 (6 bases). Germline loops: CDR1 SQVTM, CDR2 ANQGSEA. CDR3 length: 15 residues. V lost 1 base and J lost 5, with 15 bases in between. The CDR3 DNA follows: TGCAGCGTTGAAGCACACGGGAGAAGAGACAATGAGCAGTTCTTC. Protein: CSVEAHGRRDNEQFF.

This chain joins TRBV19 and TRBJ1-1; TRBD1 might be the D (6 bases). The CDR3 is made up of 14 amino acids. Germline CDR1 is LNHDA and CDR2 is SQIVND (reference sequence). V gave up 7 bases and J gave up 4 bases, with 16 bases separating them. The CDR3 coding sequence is TGTGCCAGTACCAACAACAGGGTCGGCACTGAAGCTTTCTTT. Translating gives CASTNNRVGTEAFF.

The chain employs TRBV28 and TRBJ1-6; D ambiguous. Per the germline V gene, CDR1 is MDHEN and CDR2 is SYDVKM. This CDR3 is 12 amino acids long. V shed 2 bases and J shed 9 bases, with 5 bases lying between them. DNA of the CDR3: TGTGCCAGCAGTTTACTCTCTTCACCCCTCCACTTT. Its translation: CASSLLSSPLHF.

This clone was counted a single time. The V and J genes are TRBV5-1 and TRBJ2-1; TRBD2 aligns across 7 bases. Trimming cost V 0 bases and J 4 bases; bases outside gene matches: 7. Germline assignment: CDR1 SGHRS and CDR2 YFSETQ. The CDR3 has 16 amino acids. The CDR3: CASSLDISGTYNEQFF. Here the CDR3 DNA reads TGCGCCAGCAGCTTGGACATAAGCGGGACTTACAATGAGCAGTTCTTC.

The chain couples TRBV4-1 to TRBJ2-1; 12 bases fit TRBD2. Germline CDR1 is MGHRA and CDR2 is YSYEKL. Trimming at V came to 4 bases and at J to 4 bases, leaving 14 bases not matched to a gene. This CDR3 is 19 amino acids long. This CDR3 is CASSPKSSGRAGFYNEQFF. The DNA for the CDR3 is TGCGCCAGCAGCCCTAAATCTAGCGGGAGGGCCGGGTTTTACAATGAGCAGTTCTTC.

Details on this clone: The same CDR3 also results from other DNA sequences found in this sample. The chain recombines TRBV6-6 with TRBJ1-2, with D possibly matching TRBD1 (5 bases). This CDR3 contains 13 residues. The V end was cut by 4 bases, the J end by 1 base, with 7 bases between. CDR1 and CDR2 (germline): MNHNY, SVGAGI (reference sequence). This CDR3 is CASSLQGNYGYTF. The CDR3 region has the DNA TGTGCCAGCAGTTTGCAGGGTAACTATGGCTACACCTTC.